The clone carrying this T cell receptor (beta chain) turned up a few times. This entry is derived from a study of CD8 T cells in Susac syndrome. The authors negatively isolated CD8+ and CD4+ T cells and FACS-enriched TEMRA cells. Reverse transcription used about 0.45 to 1 ug RNA and random hexamers. TCRdb ran MiXCR on the immunoSEQ multiplex PCR reads and lists one entry per CDR3 protein. This table has about 200,000 distinct CDR3 sequences, around nine tenths appearing once. The CDR3 sequence is 15 residues long. Trimming left V 3 bases short and J 0 bases short, with 9 bases between. The receptor was derived from a human donor with Susac syndrome. The sample consisted of CD4+ T cells from PBMCs. This rearrangement joins TRBV12-3 or TRBV12-4 to TRBJ2-1, with D hard to call. CDR3 nucleotides: TGTGCCAGCAGTTTGGTCGGTGCCTCCTACAATGAGCAGTTCTTC. Protein product: CASSLVGASYNEQFF.